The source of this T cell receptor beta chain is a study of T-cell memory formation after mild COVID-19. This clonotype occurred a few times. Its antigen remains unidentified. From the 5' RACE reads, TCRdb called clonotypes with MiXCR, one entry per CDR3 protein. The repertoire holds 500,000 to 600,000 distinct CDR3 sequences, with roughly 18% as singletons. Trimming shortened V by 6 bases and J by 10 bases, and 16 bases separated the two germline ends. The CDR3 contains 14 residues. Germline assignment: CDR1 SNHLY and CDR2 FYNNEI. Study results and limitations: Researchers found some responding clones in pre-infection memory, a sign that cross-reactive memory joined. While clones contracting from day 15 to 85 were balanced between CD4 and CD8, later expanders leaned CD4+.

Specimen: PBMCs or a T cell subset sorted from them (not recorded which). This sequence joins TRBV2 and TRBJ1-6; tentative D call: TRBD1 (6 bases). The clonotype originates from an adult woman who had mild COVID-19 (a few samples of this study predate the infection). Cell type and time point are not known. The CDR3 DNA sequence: TGTGCCAGCAGGTCCAGGGGATCAGCCTCACCCCTCCACTTT. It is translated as CASRSRGSASPLHF.